Presented here are 10 T cell receptor beta chains from one specimen sequenced in a study of blood T cells in healthy people across ages. A second about 7 to 12 cycle PCR used barcoded and J-beta primers. TCRdb re-analysed the 5' RACE reads in MiXCR, keeping a single row per CDR3 protein. Among 730,000 or so distinct CDR3 sequences listed, around two fifths were seen once. Sequencing used blood. All receptors derive from a man older than 75 in good health.

This clonotype was counted at least ten times. The chain couples TRBV5-1 to TRBJ2-5; possible D gene TRBD2, 6 bases. The V gene lost 0 bases and the J gene lost 5 bases, with 11 bases spanning the gap. Germline V CDR1 and CDR2: SGHRS, YFSETQ. The CDR3 sequence is 14 residues long. The CDR3 coding sequence is TGCGCCAGCAGCTTGGTCGGGGCGGGGGAGACCCAGTACTTC. As protein: CASSLVGAGETQYF.

This clonotype has just a few counts. The V call is TRBV3-1, the J call TRBJ2-7, with D maybe TRBD1 (6 bases). Germline assignment: CDR1 LGHDT and CDR2 YNNKEL (reference sequence). The CDR3 sequence is 14 residues long. Deletions cut 4 bases from V and 2 bases from J, with 12 bases between. CDR3 amino acids: CASSLTGSPYEQYF. CDR3 coding DNA: TGTGCCAGCAGCCTCACAGGGAGCCCCTACGAGCAGTACTTC.

This clonotype has ten or more counts. The rearrangement uses TRBV7-2 and TRBJ2-7; no definite D call. The germline gives CDR1 SGHTA, CDR2 FQGNSA. This CDR3 is 11 amino acids long. Trimming left V 1 base short and J 3 bases short, with 1 base between. The DNA for the CDR3 is TGTGCCAGCAGCTTAGTCTACGAGCAGTACTTC. Translated, it gives CASSLVYEQYF. The variable domain in full, with the rest retrieved from reference TRBV7-2 and TRBJ2-7, is GAGVSQSPSNKVTEKGKDVELRCDPISGHTALYWYRQSLGQGLEFLIYFQGNSAPDKSGLPSDRFSAERTGGSVSTLTIQRTQQEDSAVYLCASSLVYEQYFGPGTRLTVT.

This chain links TRBV27 with TRBJ2-1; D may be TRBD2 (6 bases). The CDR3 has 13 residues. Germline-derived CDR1 and CDR2 are MNHEY and SMNVEV (reference sequence). Deletions cut 5 bases from V and 6 bases from J, with 11 bases between. CDR3 residues: CASSPLGSNEQFF. The DNA for the CDR3 is TGTGCCAGCAGTCCACTCGGGAGCAATGAGCAGTTCTTC.

The gene calls are TRBV7-2 and TRBJ2-1; possibly TRBD2 for D (5 bases). The CDR3 consists of 15 residues. From germline, CDR1 is SGHTA and CDR2 FQGNSA. V lost 1 base and J 10 bases, leaving 17 bases between the germline ends. Written as DNA, the CDR3 is TGTGCCAGCAGCTTAGTAGCACCAGCGGCCTACGAGCAGTTCTTC. This encodes CASSLVAPAAYEQFF.

The chain combines TRBV24-1 with TRBJ2-1; 16 positions match TRBD2. The CDR3 contains 19 residues. Germline CDR1 is KGHDR and CDR2 is SFDVKD. V gave up 4 bases and J gave up 7 bases; unmatched junction bases: 12. In DNA, the CDR3 is TGTGCCACCAGTGAAGCCGGGACTAGCGGGAGGGCCTTCGAGAATGAGCAGTTCTTC. Its translation is CATSEAGTSGRAFENEQFF.

This clonotype has only one observation. The chain joins TRBV4-2 to TRBJ1-1; D is undetermined. CDR1 and CDR2 from the germline V gene are LGHNA and YNFKEQ. This CDR3 is 13 amino acids long. V was trimmed by 3 bases and J by 4 bases, leaving 9 bases between them. The CDR3 is CASSQPGFTEAFF. The CDR3 DNA sequence: TGTGCCAGCAGCCAGCCAGGTTTCACTGAAGCTTTCTTT.

The chain couples TRBV20-1 to TRBJ2-2; no firm D call. The V end lost 5 bases, the J end lost 1 base, and 5 bases lay between the germline ends. The CDR3 has 12 residues. Germline CDR1 DFQATT, CDR2 SNEGSKA (reference sequence). The CDR3 loop is CSAHWNTGELFF. The CDR3 region has the DNA TGCAGTGCTCACTGGAACACCGGGGAGCTGTTTTTT.

The V and J genes are TRBV4-2 and TRBJ2-7, with D perhaps TRBD1 or TRBD2 (6 bases each). The V end lost 3 bases, the J end lost 4 bases, and 16 bases lay between the germline ends. This CDR3 spans 15 amino acids. Per germline, CDR1 LGHNA and CDR2 YNFKEQ. CDR3 DNA: TGTGCCAGCAGCCAGGACCGCACGGGGGCATACGAGCAGTACTTC. Protein product: CASSQDRTGAYEQYF.

The gene calls are TRBV7-2 and TRBJ2-5; 9 nucleotides agree with TRBD2. The germline V gene has CDR1 SGHTA and CDR2 FQGNSA. This CDR3 is 14 amino acids long. The V and J ends lost 5 bases and 5 bases, in that order; junction bases with no gene match: 6. The CDR3 nucleotides read TGTGCCAGCAGCCCCTCTAGCGGGAAGGAGACCCAGTACTTC. As protein: CASSPSSGKETQYF.